Listed below are T cell receptor beta chains from one sample, sequenced in a study of cytomegalovirus exposure and HLA in healthy donors. Using immunoSEQ multiplex PCR, the repertoire was profiled, and TCRdb retains in-frame clones only, with some absent. The table lists about 160,000 clones, around 69% of them singletons. What was sequenced was PBMCs. The origin of the receptors is a man aged 55-75 years in good health and CMV-seronegative. The CDR3 runs from the conserved cysteine through the conserved F or W. D genes are given only for firm matches.

>TRBV7-9|.|TRBJ1-2
CASSLGQASGYTF
>TRBV6-1|TRBD1|TRBJ1-2
CASSDTGVSGYTF
>TRBV10-2|TRBD1|TRBJ1-2
CASTSGTGSFYGYTF
>TRBV5-1|TRBD2|TRBJ2-4
CASSSSGLGWEKNIQYF
>TRBV7-7|TRBD2|TRBJ2-1
CASSADSGSSYNEQFF
>TRBV7-3|.|TRBJ1-2
CASSLTPSTGNYGYTF
>TRBV5-4|TRBD1|TRBJ2-7
CASSLGGLDPEQYF
>TRBV6-6|TRBD2|TRBJ2-7
CASSYSRGDSYEQYF
>TRBV10-2|TRBD2|TRBJ2-3
CASKEGLAGVDTQYF
>TRBV28|TRBD1|TRBJ1-2
CASRRQGPLNYGYTF
>TRBV13|.|TRBJ2-1
CASSSPRVPPYNEQFF